The source of this TCR beta chain is a study of T cells after posttransplantation cyclophosphamide. Study-level findings and limits: Blood and skin or GI T cell repertoires showed limited TRB overlap. After PTCy, TRB diversity resembled that of CNI/methotrexate controls.

Peripheral blood was collected from the related graft donor on the marrow donation day. Only in-frame clones appear in the TCRdb table, and some are missing; sequencing was by immunoSEQ multiplex PCR. Of tens of thousands of clones detected, approximately 70% appear once; the ten largest clones hold about 0.7%. As for this clone: Its antigen remains unidentified.

Trimming left V 1 base short and J 7 bases short, with 11 bases between. Per germline, CDR1 SGHTA and CDR2 FQGNSA. This CDR3 comprises 14 residues. V gene TRBV7-2 combines with J gene TRBJ2-1; D is perhaps TRBD2 (6 bases). Sequencing was done on a sample of memory CD4+ T cells sorted from PBMCs. The sequence was collected from an older woman in good health, CMV-negative, and a related stem cell transplant donor. The CDR3 coding sequence is TGTGCCAGCAGCTTAGGGGGGAGGCAGAATGAGCAGTTCTTC. It yields the protein CASSLGGRQNEQFF.